Here is one T cell receptor (beta chain) with its context. In TCRdb, the 5' RACE reads were re-called with MiXCR into one record per CDR3 protein. The top ten hold roughly a tenth of the sample, which has some 29,000 distinct CDR3 sequences, 5.5% to 8% seen once. Germline CDR1 SEHNR, CDR2 FQNEAQ (reference sequence). The CDR3 covers 15 residues. Trimming at V came to 5 bases and at J to 8 bases, leaving 11 bases not matched to a gene. This specimen comes from a study of CD8 T cells in ankylosing spondylitis. Input material: blood, either unsorted or a sorted T cell fraction (not recorded which). This TCR came from a male donor with ankylosing spondylitis or in good health (not recorded which). The chain couples TRBV7-9 to TRBJ1-4; 7 bases map to TRBD1. The CDR3 protein is CASSITQGIDEKLFF. CDR3 nucleotide sequence: TGTGCCAGCAGCATTACACAGGGGATAGACGAAAAACTGTTTTTT.